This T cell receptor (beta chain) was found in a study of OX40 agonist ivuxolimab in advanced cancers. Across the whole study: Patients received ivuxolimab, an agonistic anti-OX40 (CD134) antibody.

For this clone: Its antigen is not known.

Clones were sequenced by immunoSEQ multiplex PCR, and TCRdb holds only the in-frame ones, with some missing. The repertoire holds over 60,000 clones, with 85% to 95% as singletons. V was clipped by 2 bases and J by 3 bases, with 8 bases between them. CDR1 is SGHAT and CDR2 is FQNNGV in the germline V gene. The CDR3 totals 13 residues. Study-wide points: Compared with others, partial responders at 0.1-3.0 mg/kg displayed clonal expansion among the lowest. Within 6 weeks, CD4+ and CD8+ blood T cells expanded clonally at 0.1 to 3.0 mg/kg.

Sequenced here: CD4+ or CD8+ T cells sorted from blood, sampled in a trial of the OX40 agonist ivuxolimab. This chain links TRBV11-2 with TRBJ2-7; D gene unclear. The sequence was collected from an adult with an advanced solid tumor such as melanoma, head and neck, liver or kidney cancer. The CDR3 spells CASSLRVGYEQYF. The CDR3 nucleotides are TGTGCCAGCAGCTTAAGGGTCGGCTACGAGCAGTACTTC.